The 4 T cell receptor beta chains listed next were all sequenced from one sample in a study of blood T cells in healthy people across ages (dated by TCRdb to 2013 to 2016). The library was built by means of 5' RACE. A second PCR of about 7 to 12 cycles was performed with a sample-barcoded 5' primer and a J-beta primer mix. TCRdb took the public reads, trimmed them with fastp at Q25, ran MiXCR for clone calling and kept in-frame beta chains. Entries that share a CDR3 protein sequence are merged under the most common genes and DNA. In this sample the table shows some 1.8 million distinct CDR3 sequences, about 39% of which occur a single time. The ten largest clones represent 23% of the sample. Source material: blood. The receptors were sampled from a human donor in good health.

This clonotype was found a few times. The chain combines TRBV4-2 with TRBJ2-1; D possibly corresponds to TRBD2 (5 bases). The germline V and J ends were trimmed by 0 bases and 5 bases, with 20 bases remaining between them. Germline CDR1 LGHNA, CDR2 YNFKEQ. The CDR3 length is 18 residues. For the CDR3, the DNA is TGTGCCAGCAGCCAAGAGGTGACGCAAACGGGGTTTCACAATGAGCAGTTCTTC. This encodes CASSQEVTQTGFHNEQFF.

The CDR3 here is CATERGSKDTQYF. The CDR3 coding sequence is TGTGCCACCGAGCGGGGGTCTAAAGATACGCAGTATTTT. V and J are TRBV15 and TRBJ2-3; 8 bases align to TRBD2. The CDR3 is 13 residues long. With 8 bases clipped from V and 5 bases from J, the junction kept 6 bases outside the gene matches. CDR1 is LNHNV, CDR2 YYDKDF, per germline (reference sequence). Full variable domain (rest looked up from reference TRBV15 and TRBJ2-3): DAMVIQNPRYQVTQFGKPVTLSCSQTLNHNVMYWYQQKSSQAPKLLFHYYDKDFNNEADTPDNFQSRRPNTSFCFLDIRSPGLGDTAMYLCATERGSKDTQYFGPGTRLTVL.

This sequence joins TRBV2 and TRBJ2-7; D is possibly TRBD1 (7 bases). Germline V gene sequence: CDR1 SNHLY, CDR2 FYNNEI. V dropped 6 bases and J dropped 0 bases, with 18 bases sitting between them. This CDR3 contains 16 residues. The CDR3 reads CASRLGAGQPSYEQYF. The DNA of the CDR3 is TGTGCCAGCAGATTGGGGGCGGGACAGCCCTCCTACGAGCAGTACTTC.

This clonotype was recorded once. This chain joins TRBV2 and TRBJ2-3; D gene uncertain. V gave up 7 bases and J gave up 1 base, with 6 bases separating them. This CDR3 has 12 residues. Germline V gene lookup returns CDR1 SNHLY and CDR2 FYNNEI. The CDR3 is CASTERTDTQYF. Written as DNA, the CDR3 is TGTGCCAGCACGGAACGCACAGATACGCAGTATTTT.